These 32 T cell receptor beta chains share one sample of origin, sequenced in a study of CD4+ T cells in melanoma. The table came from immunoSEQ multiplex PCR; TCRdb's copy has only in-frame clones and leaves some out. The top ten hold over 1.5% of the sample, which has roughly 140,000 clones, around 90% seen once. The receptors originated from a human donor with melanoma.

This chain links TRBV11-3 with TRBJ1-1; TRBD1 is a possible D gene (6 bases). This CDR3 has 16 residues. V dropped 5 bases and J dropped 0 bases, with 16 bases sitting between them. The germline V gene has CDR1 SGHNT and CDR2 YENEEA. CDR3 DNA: TGTGCCAGCAGCCCCGGACCTAAGGGGGTGAACACTGAAGCTTTCTTT. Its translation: CASSPGPKGVNTEAFF.

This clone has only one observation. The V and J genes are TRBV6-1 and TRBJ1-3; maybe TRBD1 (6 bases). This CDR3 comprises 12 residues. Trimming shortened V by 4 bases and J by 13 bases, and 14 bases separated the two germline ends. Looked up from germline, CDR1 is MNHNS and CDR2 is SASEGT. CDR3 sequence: CASSARQEEIYF. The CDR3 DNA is TGTGCCAGCAGTGCCAGACAGGAGGAAATATATTTT.

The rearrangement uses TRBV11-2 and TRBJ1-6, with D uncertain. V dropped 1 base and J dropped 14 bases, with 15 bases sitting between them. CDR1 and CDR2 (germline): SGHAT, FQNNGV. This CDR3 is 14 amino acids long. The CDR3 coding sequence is TGTGCCAGCAGCTTAGTATCGGAAAGGAGGTCCCTCCACTTT. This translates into CASSLVSERRSLHF.

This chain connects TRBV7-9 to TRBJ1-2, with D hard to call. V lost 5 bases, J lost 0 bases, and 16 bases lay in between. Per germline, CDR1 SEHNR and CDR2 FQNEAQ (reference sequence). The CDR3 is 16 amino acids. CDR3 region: CASSTPDFLSNYGYTF. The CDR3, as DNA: TGTGCCAGCAGCACGCCGGACTTCCTGTCTAACTATGGCTACACCTTC. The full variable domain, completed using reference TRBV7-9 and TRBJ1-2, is DTGVSQNPRHKITKRGQNVTFRCDPISEHNRLYWYRQTLGQGPEFLTYFQNEAQLEKSRLLSDRFSAERPKGSFSTLEIQRTEQGDSAMYLCASSTPDFLSNYGYTFGSGTRLTVV.

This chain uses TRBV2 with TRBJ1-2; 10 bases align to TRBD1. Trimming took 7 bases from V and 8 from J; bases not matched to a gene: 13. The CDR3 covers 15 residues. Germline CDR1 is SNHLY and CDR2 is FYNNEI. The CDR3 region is CASNARQGAPAGYTF. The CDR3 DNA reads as TGTGCCAGCAATGCGCGACAGGGGGCGCCGGCCGGCTACACCTTC.

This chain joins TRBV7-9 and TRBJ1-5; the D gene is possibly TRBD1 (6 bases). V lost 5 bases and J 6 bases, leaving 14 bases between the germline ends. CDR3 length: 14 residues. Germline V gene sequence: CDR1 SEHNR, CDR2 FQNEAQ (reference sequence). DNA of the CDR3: TGTGCCAGCAGCGCACAGGGTTTGGGTCAGCCCCAGCATTTT. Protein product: CASSAQGLGQPQHF.

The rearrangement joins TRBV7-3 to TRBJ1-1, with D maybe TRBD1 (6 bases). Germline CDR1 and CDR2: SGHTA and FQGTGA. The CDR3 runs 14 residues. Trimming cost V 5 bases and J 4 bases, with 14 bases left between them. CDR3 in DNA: TGTGCCAGCAGCCCTGGACAGCCGGTCACTGAAGCTTTCTTT. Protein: CASSPGQPVTEAFF.

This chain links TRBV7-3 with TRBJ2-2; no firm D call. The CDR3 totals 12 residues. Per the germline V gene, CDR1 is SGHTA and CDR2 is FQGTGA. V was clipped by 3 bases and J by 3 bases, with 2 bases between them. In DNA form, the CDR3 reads TGTGCCAGCAGCTTGGACACCGGGGAGCTGTTTTTT. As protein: CASSLDTGELFF. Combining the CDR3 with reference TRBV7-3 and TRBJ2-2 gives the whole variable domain GAGVSQTPSNKVTEKGKYVELRCDPISGHTALYWYRQSLGQGPEFLIYFQGTGAADDSGLPNDRFFAVRPEGSVSTLKIQRTERGDSAVYLCASSLDTGELFFGEGSRLTVL.

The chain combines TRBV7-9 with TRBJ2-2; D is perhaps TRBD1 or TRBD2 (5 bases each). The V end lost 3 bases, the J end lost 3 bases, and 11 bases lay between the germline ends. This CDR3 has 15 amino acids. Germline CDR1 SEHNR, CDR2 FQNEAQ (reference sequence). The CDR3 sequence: CASSLGDRDTGELFF. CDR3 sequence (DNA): TGTGCCAGCAGCTTGGGGGATAGGGACACCGGGGAGCTGTTTTTT.

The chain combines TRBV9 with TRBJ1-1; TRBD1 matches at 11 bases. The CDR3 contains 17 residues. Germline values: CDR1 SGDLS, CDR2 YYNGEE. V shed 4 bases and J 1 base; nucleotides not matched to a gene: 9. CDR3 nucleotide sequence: TGTGCCAGCAGCTCAGGACAGGGGGCATGGTCGAACACTGAAGCTTTCTTT. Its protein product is CASSSGQGAWSNTEAFF.

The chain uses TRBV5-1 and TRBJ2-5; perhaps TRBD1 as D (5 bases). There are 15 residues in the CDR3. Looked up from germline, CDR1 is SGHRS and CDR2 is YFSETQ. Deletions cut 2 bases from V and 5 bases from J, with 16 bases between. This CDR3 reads CASSFQGLTRETQYF. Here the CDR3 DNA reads TGCGCCAGCAGCTTTCAGGGCCTAACCAGGGAGACCCAGTACTTC.

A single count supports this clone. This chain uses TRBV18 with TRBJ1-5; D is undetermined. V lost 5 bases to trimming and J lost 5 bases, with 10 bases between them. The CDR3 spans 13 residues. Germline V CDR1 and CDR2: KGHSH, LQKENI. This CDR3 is CASSEGRDQPQHF. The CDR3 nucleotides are TGTGCCAGCTCAGAAGGCCGGGATCAGCCCCAGCATTTT.

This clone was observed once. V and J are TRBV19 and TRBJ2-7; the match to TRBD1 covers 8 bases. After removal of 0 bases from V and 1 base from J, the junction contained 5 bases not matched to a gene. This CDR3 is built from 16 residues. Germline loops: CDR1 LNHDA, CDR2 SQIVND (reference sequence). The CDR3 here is CASSIDLWTGSYEQYF. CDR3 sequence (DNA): TGTGCCAGTAGTATAGATCTTTGGACAGGGTCCTACGAGCAGTACTTC. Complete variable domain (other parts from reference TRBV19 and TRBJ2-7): DGGITQSPKYLFRKEGQNVTLSCEQNLNHDAMYWYRQDPGQGLRLIYYSQIVNDFQKGDIAEGYSVSREKKESFPLTVTSAQKNPTAFYLCASSIDLWTGSYEQYFGPGTRLTVT.

The CDR3 loop reads CASSYGTVGGGYTF. CDR3 sequence (DNA): TGTGCCAGCAGTTATGGGACAGTGGGCGGAGGCTACACCTTC. This chain uses TRBV6-5 with TRBJ1-2; 7 bases are shared with TRBD1. V trimming: 3 bases; J trimming: 8 bases; junction bases outside the gene matches: 9. The CDR3 runs 14 residues. Germline V gives CDR1 MNHEY, CDR2 SVGAGI.

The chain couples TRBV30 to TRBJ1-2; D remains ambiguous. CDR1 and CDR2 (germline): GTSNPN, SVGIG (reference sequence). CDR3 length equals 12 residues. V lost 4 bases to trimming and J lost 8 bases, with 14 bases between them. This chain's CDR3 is CAWKGNRGGYTF. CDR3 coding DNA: TGTGCCTGGAAGGGCAACCGGGGAGGCTACACCTTC.

CDR3 region: CAWERGGTDTQYF. The DNA of the CDR3 is TGTGCCTGGGAGCGGGGGGGCACAGATACGCAGTATTTT. The chain is built from TRBV30 and TRBJ2-3; TRBD2 matches at 9 bases. V trimming: 5 bases; J trimming: 1 base; junction bases outside the gene matches: 1. Looked up from germline, CDR1 is GTSNPN and CDR2 is SVGIG (reference sequence). The CDR3 extends over 13 amino acids.

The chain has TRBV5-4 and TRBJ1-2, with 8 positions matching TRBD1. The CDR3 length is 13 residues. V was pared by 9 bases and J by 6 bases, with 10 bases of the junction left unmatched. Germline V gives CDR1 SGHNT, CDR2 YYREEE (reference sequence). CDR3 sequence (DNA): TGTGCCATCGAGACAGGGGAAGGGGATGGCTACACCTTC. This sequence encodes CAIETGEGDGYTF.

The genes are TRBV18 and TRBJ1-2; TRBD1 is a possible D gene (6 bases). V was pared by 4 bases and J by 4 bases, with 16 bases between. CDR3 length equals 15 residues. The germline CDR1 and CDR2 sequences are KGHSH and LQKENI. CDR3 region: CASSLNQGQSYGYTF. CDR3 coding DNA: TGTGCCAGCTCACTTAACCAGGGGCAGAGCTATGGCTACACCTTC.

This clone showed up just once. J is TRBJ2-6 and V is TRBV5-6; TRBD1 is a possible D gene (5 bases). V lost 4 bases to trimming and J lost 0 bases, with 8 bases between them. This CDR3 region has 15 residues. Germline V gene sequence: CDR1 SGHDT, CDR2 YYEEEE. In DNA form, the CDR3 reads TGTGCCAGCAGCCCCCAGGGCTCTGGGGCCAACGTCCTGACTTTC. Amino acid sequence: CASSPQGSGANVLTF.

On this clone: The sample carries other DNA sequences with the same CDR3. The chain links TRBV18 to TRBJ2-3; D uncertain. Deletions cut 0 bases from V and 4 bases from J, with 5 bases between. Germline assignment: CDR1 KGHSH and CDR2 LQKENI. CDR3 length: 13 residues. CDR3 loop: CASSPPSADTQYF. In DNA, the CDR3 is TGTGCCAGCTCACCACCAAGCGCAGATACGCAGTATTTT.

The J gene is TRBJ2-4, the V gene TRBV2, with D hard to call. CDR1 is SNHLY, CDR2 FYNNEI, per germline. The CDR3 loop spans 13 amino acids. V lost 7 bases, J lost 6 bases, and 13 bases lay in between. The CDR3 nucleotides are TGTGCCAGCATGGCCGGACCGGGAAACATTCAGTACTTC. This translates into CASMAGPGNIQYF.

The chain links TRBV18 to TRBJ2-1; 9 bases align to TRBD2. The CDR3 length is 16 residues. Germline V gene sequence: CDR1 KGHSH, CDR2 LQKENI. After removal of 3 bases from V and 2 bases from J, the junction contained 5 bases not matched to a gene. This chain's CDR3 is CASSPAGGLTYNEQFF. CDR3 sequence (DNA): TGTGCCAGCTCACCCGCGGGGGGGCTCACCTACAATGAGCAGTTCTTC.

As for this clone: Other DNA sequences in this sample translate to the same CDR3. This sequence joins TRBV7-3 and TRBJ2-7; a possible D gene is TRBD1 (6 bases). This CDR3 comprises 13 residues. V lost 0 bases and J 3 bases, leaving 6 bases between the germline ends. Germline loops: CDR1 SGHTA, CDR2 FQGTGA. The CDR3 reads CASSLTGGYEQYF. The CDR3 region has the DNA TGTGCCAGCAGCTTAACAGGGGGCTACGAGCAGTACTTC.

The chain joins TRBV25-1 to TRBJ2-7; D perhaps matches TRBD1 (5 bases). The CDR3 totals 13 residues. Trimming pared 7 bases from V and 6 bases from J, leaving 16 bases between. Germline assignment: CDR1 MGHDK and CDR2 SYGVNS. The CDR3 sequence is CASIGAGLREQYF. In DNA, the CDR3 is TGTGCCAGCATTGGGGCAGGGTTACGCGAGCAGTACTTC.

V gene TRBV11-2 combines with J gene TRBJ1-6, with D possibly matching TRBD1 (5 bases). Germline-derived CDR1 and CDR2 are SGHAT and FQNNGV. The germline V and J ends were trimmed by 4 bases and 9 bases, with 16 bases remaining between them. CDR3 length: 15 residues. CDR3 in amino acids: CASSSNWGNGSPLHF. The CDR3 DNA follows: TGTGCCAGCAGCTCAAACTGGGGGAACGGTTCACCCCTCCACTTT.

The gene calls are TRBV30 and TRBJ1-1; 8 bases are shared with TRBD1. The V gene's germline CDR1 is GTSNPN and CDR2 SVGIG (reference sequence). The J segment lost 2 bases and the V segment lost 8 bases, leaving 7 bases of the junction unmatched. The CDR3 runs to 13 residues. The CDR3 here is CAGRTGSNTEAFF. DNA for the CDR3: TGTGCCGGTCGGACAGGGTCCAACACTGAAGCTTTCTTT. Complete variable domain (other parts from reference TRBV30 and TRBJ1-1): SQTIHQWPATLVQPVGSPLSLECTVEGTSNPNLYWYRQAAGRGLQLLFYSVGIGQISSEVPQNLSASRPQDRQFILSSKKLLLSDSGFYLCAGRTGSNTEAFFGQGTRLTVV.

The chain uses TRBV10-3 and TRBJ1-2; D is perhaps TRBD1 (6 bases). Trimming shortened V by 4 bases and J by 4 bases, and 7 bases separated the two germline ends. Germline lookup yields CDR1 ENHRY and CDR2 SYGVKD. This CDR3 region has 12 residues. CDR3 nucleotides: TGTGCCATCAGTGGGACAGTCTATGGCTACACCTTC. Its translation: CAISGTVYGYTF.

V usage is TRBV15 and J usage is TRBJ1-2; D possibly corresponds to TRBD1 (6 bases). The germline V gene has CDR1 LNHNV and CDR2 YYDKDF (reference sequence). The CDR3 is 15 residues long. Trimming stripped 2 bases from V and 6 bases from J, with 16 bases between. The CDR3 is CATSRSLTGRDGYTF. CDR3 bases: TGTGCCACCAGCAGATCCCTTACAGGGAGAGATGGCTACACCTTC.

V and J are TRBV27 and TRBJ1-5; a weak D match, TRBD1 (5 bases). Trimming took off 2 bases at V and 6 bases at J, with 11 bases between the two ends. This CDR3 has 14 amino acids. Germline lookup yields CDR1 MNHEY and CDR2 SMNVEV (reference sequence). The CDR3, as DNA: TGTGCCAGCAGTTTAGCACAGGAAGGTCAGCCCCAGCATTTT. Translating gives CASSLAQEGQPQHF.

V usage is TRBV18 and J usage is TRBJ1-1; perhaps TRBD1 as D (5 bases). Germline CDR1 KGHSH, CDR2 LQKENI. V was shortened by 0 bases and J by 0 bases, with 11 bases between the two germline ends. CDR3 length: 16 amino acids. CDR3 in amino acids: CASSPPGTKMNTEAFF. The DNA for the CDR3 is TGTGCCAGCTCACCACCGGGGACGAAGATGAACACTGAAGCTTTCTTT.

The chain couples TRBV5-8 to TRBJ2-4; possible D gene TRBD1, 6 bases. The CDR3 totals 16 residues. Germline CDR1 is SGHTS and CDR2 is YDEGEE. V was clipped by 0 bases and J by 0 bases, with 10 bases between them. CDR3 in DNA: TGTGCCAGCAGCTTGGGGTGGGGGCTAGCCAAAAACATTCAGTACTTC. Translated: CASSLGWGLAKNIQYF.

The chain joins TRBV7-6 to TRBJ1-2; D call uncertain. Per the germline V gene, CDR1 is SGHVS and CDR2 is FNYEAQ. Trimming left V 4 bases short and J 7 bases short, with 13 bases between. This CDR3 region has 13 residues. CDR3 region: CASSSLPGSGYTF. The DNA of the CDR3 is TGTGCCAGCAGCTCCCTTCCTGGGTCTGGCTACACCTTC.